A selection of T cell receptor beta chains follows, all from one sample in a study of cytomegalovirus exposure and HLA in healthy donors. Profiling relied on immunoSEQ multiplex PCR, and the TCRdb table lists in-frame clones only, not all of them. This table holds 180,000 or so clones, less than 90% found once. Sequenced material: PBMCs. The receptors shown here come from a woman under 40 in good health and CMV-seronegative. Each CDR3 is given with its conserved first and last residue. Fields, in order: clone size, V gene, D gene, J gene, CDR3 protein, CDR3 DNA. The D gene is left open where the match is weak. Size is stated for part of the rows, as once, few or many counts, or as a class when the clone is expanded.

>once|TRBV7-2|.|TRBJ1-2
CASIPEGGDYGYTF
TGTGCCAGCATCCCCGAGGGGGGGGACTATGGCTACACCTTC
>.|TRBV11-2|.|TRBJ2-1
CASSPSRGQGGWEQFF
TGTGCCAGCAGCCCCTCACGGGGGCAGGGGGGCTGGGAGCAGTTCTTC
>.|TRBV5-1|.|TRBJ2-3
CASSLDASGPGGTDTQYF
TGCGCCAGCAGCTTGGACGCCTCAGGGCCTGGAGGCACAGATACGCAGTATTTT
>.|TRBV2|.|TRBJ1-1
CASSDPGDEAFF
TGTGCCAGCAGTGACCCAGGGGATGAAGCTTTCTTT
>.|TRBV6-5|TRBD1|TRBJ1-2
CASRTGGTAIYGYTF
TGTGCCAGCCGCACGGGGGGGACAGCGATTTATGGCTACACCTTC
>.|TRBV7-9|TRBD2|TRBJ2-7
CASSDVAGSYEQYF
TGTGCCAGCAGCGACGTAGCGGGATCCTACGAGCAGTACTTC
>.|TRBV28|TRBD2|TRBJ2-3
CASSLLAGGSDTQYF
TGTGCCAGCAGTTTATTAGCGGGAGGATCCGATACGCAGTATTTT
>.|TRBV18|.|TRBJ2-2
CASSRGYTGELFF
TGTGCCAGCTCCAGGGGCTACACCGGGGAGCTGTTTTTT
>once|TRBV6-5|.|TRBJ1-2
CASSYSGQGYGYTF
TGTGCCAGCAGTTACTCGGGGCAGGGCTATGGCTACACCTTC
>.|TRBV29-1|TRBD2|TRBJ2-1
CSVTPGRGNYNEQFF
TGCAGCGTGACTCCCGGGCGGGGGAACTACAATGAGCAGTTCTTC
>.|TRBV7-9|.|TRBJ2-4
CASSLVTTGAAKNIQYF
TGTGCCAGCAGCTTAGTAACGACGGGAGCGGCCAAAAACATTCAGTACTTC
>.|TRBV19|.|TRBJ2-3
CASKPPSGTDTQYF
TGTGCCAGTAAACCCCCTAGCGGCACAGATACGCAGTATTTT
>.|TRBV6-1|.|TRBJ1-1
CASSGATEAFF
TGTGCCAGCAGTGGGGCCACTGAAGCTTTCTTT
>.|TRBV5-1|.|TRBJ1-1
CASSRLQGWGTEAFF
TGCGCCAGCAGTCGTTTACAGGGTTGGGGCACTGAAGCTTTCTTT
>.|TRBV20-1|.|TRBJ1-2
CSARYGVWDTF
TGCAGTGCTAGGTACGGGGTCTGGGACACCTTC
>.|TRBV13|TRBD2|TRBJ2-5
CASKRGGETQYF
TGTGCCAGTAAGCGGGGAGGGGAGACCCAGTACTTC
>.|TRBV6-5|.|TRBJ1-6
CASSEDWGGSPLHF
TGTGCCAGCAGCGAGGACTGGGGAGGGTCACCCCTCCACTTT
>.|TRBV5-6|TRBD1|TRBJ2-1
CASSYLQGGSYNEQFF
TGTGCCAGCAGCTACTTACAGGGGGGTTCCTACAATGAGCAGTTCTTC
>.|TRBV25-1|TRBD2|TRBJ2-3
CASSAFGLAGSGDTQYF
TGTGCCAGCAGTGCCTTTGGACTAGCGGGATCGGGAGATACGCAGTATTTT
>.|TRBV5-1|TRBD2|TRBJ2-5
CASSLAGTSGQETQYF
TGCGCCAGCAGCTTGGCCGGGACTAGCGGACAAGAGACCCAGTACTTC
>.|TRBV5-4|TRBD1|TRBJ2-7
CASSHRDRGHEQYF
TGTGCCAGCAGCCACCGGGACAGGGGTCACGAGCAGTACTTC
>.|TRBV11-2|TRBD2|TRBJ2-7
CASSLDTSGGYEQYF
TGTGCCAGCAGCTTAGATACTAGCGGGGGTTACGAGCAGTACTTC
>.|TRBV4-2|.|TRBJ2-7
CASSPRGGGEQYF
TGTGCCAGCAGCCCCAGAGGCGGCGGCGAGCAGTACTTC
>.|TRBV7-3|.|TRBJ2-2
CASSLHPPGDRGTGELFF
TGTGCCAGCAGCTTACACCCCCCCGGAGATCGGGGCACCGGGGAGCTGTTTTTT
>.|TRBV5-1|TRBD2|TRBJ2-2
CASSQSGEITGELFF
TGCGCCAGCAGCCAAAGCGGGGAAATCACCGGGGAGCTGTTTTTT
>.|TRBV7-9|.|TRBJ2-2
CASSTIGELFF
TGTGCCAGCAGCACTATCGGGGAGCTGTTTTTT
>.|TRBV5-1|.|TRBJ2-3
CASSLDSPGGTDTQYF
TGCGCCAGCAGCTTGGATTCCCCGGGGGGCACAGATACGCAGTATTTT
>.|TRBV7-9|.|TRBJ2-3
CASSLQGLPDTQYF
TGTGCCAGCAGCTTACAGGGACTTCCAGATACGCAGTATTTT
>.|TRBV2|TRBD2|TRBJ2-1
CASREGTSASVVEQFF
TGTGCCAGCAGGGAAGGGACTAGCGCTTCCGTGGTGGAGCAGTTCTTC
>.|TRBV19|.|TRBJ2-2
CASELVTGELFF
TGTGCCAGTGAGCTTGTCACCGGGGAGCTGTTTTTT
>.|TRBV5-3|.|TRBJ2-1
CARSVSNEQFF
TGTGCCAGAAGCGTATCCAATGAGCAGTTCTTC
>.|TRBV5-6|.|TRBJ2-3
CASSLAPGSTDTQYF
TGTGCCAGCAGCTTGGCGCCGGGTAGCACAGATACGCAGTATTTT
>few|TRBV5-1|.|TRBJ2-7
CASSLGQGGYEQYF
TGCGCCAGCAGCTTGGGGCAGGGAGGCTACGAGCAGTACTTC
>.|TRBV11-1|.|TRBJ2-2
CASSFGQPTGELFF
TGTGCCAGCAGCTTCGGACAGCCCACCGGGGAGCTGTTTTTT
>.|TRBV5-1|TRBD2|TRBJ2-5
CASSLESSGRETQYF
TGCGCCAGCAGCTTGGAGTCTAGCGGGAGAGAGACCCAGTACTTC
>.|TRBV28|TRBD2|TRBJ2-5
CASSRGGWGYQETQYF
TGTGCCAGCAGCCGGGGGGGGTGGGGGTACCAAGAGACCCAGTACTTC
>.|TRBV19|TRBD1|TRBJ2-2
CASSIRDSSAGELFF
TGTGCCAGTAGTATCCGGGACAGTTCCGCCGGGGAGCTGTTTTTT
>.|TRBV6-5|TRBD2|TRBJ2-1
CASSPGTSGSQFF
TGTGCCAGCAGTCCTGGGACTAGCGGGAGTCAGTTCTTC
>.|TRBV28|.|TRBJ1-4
CASSILGWAGRDNEKLFF
TGTGCCAGCAGCATATTAGGGTGGGCGGGGAGGGATAATGAAAAACTGTTTTTT
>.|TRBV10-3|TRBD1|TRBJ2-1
CAISERPGTGGYNEQFF
TGTGCCATCAGTGAACGACCCGGGACAGGGGGCTACAATGAGCAGTTCTTC
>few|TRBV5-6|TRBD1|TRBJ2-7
CASSWRDRGSYEQYF
TGTGCCAGCAGCTGGAGGGACAGGGGTTCCTACGAGCAGTACTTC
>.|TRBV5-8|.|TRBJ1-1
CASSLGGGLHAEAFF
TGTGCCAGCAGCTTGGGCGGGGGGTTACACGCTGAAGCTTTCTTT
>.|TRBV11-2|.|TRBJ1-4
CASSLSPGDLANEKLFF
TGTGCCAGCAGCTTATCCCCGGGGGACCTGGCTAATGAAAAACTGTTTTTT
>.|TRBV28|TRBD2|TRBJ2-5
CASSPPTSGKETQYF
TGTGCCAGCAGCCCGCCGACTAGCGGGAAAGAGACCCAGTACTTC